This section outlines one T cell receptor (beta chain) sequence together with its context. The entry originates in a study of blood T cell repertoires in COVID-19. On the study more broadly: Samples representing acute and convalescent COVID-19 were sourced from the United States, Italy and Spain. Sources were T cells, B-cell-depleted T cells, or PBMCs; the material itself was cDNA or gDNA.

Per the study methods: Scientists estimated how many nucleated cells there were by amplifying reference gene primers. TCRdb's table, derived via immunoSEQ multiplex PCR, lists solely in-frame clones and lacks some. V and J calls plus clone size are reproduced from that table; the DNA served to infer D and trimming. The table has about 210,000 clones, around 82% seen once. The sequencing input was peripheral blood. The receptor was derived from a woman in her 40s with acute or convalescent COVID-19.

CDR3: CASIGRDRGNEQFF. CDR3 DNA: TGTGCCAGCATCGGCCGGGACAGGGGCAATGAGCAGTTCTTC. This chain joins TRBV2 and TRBJ2-1; 10 positions match TRBD1. The V and J ends lost 7 bases and 6 bases, in that order; junction bases with no gene match: 6. Germline loops: CDR1 SNHLY, CDR2 FYNNEI. This CDR3 has 14 amino acids.